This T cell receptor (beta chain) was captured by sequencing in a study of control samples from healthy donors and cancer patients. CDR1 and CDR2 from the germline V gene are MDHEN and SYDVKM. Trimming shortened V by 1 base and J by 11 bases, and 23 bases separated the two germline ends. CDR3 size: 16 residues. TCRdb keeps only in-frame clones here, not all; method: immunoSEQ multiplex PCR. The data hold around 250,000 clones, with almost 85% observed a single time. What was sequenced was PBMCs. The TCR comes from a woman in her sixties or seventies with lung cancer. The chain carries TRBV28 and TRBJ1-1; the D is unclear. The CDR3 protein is CASSLYPTWAAGEAFF. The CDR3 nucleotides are TGTGCCAGCAGTTTATATCCCACTTGGGCGGCCGGGGAGGCTTTCTTT.